This T cell receptor (beta chain) was captured by sequencing in a study of response to subunit inactivated influenza vaccine (dated by TCRdb to about 2018). In the study overall: The study used deep quantitative T cell receptor repertoire profiling to track responses to a trivalent subunit inactivated influenza vaccine.

Points the paper makes about the study in general: The authors proposed that each seasonal influenza vaccination may bring in only a limited number of new T cells.

There are a few counts of this clonotype. This clone's antigen is unknown. The input lacks base qualities; no much larger clone sits a single base away. Library prep was done by RT-PCR. The listed sequencing device is Illumina HiSeq 2500. TCRdb reprocessed the public reads (quality trimming at Q25 with fastp, clone calling with MiXCR) and kept in-frame beta chains. Each entry is one CDR3 protein sequence, shown with its most common DNA and genes. The sample records under 850,000 distinct CDR3 sequences, around a sixth of which are singletons. The ten largest make up around 9.9% of the sample. The sequencing here drew on PBMCs from blood, taken less than 6 days after vaccination. The receptor was derived from a man aged 50-59 years who received an inactivated influenza vaccine. Donor details come from another sample of the same person, matched by shared clones.

This receptor has the CDR3 CASTRPPQPEYF. The DNA sequence is given as TGTGCCAGCACAAGACCCCCCCAACCGGAGTACTTC. The V gene is TRBV6-2 or TRBV6-3 and the J gene is TRBJ2-7; a confident D gene designation cannot be given. The junction shows trimming of 7 bases on V and 11 bases on J, plus 18 bases between the germline ends. The CDR3, cysteine through phenylalanine, is 12 amino acids long. CDR3 DNA is the only sequence kept; it has 36 bases, read in frame from the first base. The CDR1 and CDR2 encoded by the germline V gene are MNHEY and SVGEGT.